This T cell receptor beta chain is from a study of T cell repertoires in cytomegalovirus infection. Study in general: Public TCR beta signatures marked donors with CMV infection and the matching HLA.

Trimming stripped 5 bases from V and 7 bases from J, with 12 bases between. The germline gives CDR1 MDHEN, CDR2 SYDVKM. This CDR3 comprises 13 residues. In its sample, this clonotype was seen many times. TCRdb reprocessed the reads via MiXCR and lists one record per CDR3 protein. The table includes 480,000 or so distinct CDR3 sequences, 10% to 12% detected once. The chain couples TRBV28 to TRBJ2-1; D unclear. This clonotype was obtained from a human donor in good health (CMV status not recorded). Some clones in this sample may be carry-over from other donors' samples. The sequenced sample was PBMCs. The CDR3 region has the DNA TGTGCCAGCAGTCCGCCACTGTGGAATGAGCAGTTCTTC. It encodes CASSPPLWNEQFF.